Listed here are 7 T cell receptor beta chains from one sample, sequenced in a study of CD8 T cells in Susac syndrome. RNA totalling roughly 0.5 to 1 ug underwent reverse transcription with random hexamers. TCRdb independently ran MiXCR on the immunoSEQ multiplex PCR reads; one entry per CDR3 protein. The sample has about 60,000 distinct CDR3 sequences, more than 90% seen once. Sequencing input: CD8+ T cells from PBMCs. Every receptor here comes from a human donor in good health.

The V gene is TRBV9, the J gene TRBJ1-1; TRBD1 aligns across 11 bases. CDR3 length: 15 amino acids. CDR1 and CDR2 from the germline V gene are SGDLS and YYNGEE. The junction had 6 bases not matched to a gene; V was cut back by 3 bases and J by 5 bases. The CDR3 here is CASSAGGQGVTEAFF. CDR3 nucleotides: TGTGCCAGCAGCGCGGGGGGACAGGGGGTGACTGAAGCTTTCTTT.

The CDR3 coding sequence is TGTGCCATCCCGGGACCGAGGGCGGGGAGCTCCTACAATGAGCAGTTCTTC. Its translation: CAIPGPRAGSSYNEQFF. The V and J genes are TRBV2 and TRBJ2-1, with TRBD2 as a possible D gene (6 bases). Per the germline V gene, CDR1 is SNHLY and CDR2 is FYNNEI. CDR3 length: 17 residues. The V end lost 10 bases, the J end lost 0 bases, and 22 bases lay between the germline ends.

The table lists this clonotype with a few counts. The junction departs from the called germline gene at one end, perhaps through a read error. The chain has TRBV3-1 and TRBJ2-3; 8 bases are a match to TRBD1. Germline CDR1 is LGHDT and CDR2 is YNNKEL (reference sequence). The CDR3 runs to 17 residues. For the CDR3, the DNA is TGTGCCAGCAGCTTTTTGACAGGGGATCCCAGCACAGATACGCAGTTTTTT. Its translation: CASSFLTGDPSTDTQFF.

V and J are TRBV5-4 and TRBJ2-6, with D unresolved. The CDR3 has 15 residues. In germline, CDR1 is SGHNT, CDR2 YYREEE (reference sequence). V lost 4 bases to trimming and J lost 0 bases, with 8 bases between them. CDR3 bases: TGTGCCAGCAGCCCTGGCAGCTCTGGGGCCAACGTCCTGACTTTC. Translating it yields CASSPGSSGANVLTF.

The rearrangement joins TRBV6-1 to TRBJ2-1; a weak D match, TRBD1 (6 bases). Per germline, CDR1 MNHNS and CDR2 SASEGT. This CDR3 has 16 residues. The V and J ends lost 4 bases and 1 base respectively, with 14 bases between them. The CDR3 loop is CASSVQGWASYNEQFF. The CDR3 nucleotides read TGTGCCAGCAGTGTACAGGGTTGGGCTTCCTACAATGAGCAGTTCTTC.

In its sample, this clonotype was seen once. The rearrangement joins TRBV27 to TRBJ1-6, with a tentative D call TRBD1 (6 bases). Germline CDR1 and CDR2: MNHEY and SMNVEV (reference sequence). This CDR3 has 14 amino acids. V lost 3 bases and J 10 bases, leaving 13 bases between the germline ends. The chain's CDR3 is CASSFVGGDSPLHF. For the CDR3, the DNA is TGTGCCAGCAGTTTTGTCGGGGGCGACTCACCCCTCCACTTT.

V gene TRBV27 combines with J gene TRBJ1-5; the D is unclear. The germline V gene encodes CDR1 MNHEY and CDR2 SMNVEV (reference sequence). The CDR3 extends over 13 amino acids. The germline V and J ends were trimmed by 3 bases and 7 bases, with 10 bases remaining between them. The CDR3 reads CASSFLGSQPQHF. As DNA, the CDR3 is TGTGCCAGCAGTTTCCTCGGGAGCCAGCCCCAGCATTTT.